This paragraph covers one T cell receptor (beta chain) sequence. Its target is unknown. Per germline, CDR1 KGHSH and CDR2 LQKENI. V shed 5 bases and J 8 bases; nucleotides not matched to a gene: 4. The CDR3 loop spans 13 amino acids. Second doses were pooled across both intervals (about 4 or about 12 weeks). This specimen comes from a study of T cell responses to AZD1222 COVID-19 vaccine. Study results and limitations: The breadth and depth of Spike-specific TCRs increased once two AZD1222 doses had been given.

Only in-frame clones appear in the TCRdb table, and some are missing; sequencing was by immunoSEQ multiplex PCR. This table has 80,000 or so clones, 80% to 95% appearing once. The genes are TRBV18 and TRBJ2-1; 9 bases map to TRBD1. The sequence derives from an adult who received the AZD1222 COVID-19 vaccine. This material consisted of peripheral blood, taken 28 days after the second AZD1222 dose. The CDR3 nucleotides read TGTGCCAGCTCAGTGGACAGGGGAGATGAGCAGTTCTTC. Translation gives CASSVDRGDEQFF.